This entry lists 28 T cell receptor beta chains sequenced from one sample in a study of blood T cell repertoires in COVID-19. Data came from immunoSEQ multiplex PCR; TCRdb stores just in-frame clones and leaves some out. Of roughly 75,000 clones listed, 74% are singletons. The material sequenced was peripheral blood. These receptors originate from a human donor with acute or convalescent COVID-19. The donor label of this sample is uncertain.

This clone was found a few times. The CDR3 reads CASSQSGGGGAKNIQYF. Written as DNA, the CDR3 is TGTGCCAGCAGCCAATCAGGAGGAGGTGGGGCCAAAAACATTCAGTACTTC. This rearrangement joins TRBV16 to TRBJ2-4, with TRBD2 as a possible D gene (5 bases). V was trimmed by 0 bases and J by 1 base, leaving 13 bases between them. Germline V gives CDR1 KGHSY, CDR2 FQNENV. The CDR3 extends over 17 amino acids.

This clone was seen ten or more times. The chain recombines TRBV28 with TRBJ1-2; 9 nucleotides match TRBD1. The CDR3 consists of 14 residues. Germline V CDR1 and CDR2: MDHEN, SYDVKM. Unmatched junction bases numbered 8, after V lost 6 bases and J lost 6 bases. The CDR3 sequence is CASSLYDRGDGYTF. CDR3 bases: TGTGCCAGCAGCCTCTACGACAGGGGGGATGGCTACACCTTC.

The gene calls are TRBV4-2 and TRBJ1-5; TRBD1 agrees at 9 bases. Trimming at V came to 1 base and at J to 1 base, leaving 5 bases not matched to a gene. In germline, CDR1 is LGHNA, CDR2 YNFKEQ. The CDR3 spans 17 residues. CDR3 residues: CASSQGGTGPSNQPQHF. CDR3 coding DNA: TGTGCCAGCAGCCAAGGGGGGACAGGGCCAAGCAATCAGCCCCAGCATTTT.

This clone appeared a single time. The chain combines TRBV5-1 with TRBJ2-2, with 7 bases identical to TRBD1. CDR3 length: 15 amino acids. J lost 0 bases, V lost 4 bases, and 3 bases had no gene match. Per germline, CDR1 SGHRS and CDR2 YFSETQ. The CDR3, as DNA: TGCGCCAGCAGCGCCGGACAGGCGAACACCGGGGAGCTGTTTTTT. It codes for CASSAGQANTGELFF.

This clone was seen a few times. This chain links TRBV3-1 (or the pseudogene TRBV3-2) with TRBJ1-4, with 9 bases that match TRBD1. Germline V gives CDR1 LGHDT, CDR2 YNNKEL (reference sequence). This CDR3 is built from 16 residues. Trimming took 1 base from V and 7 from J; bases not matched to a gene: 7. The CDR3 loop reads CASSQGGQGRTEKLFF. The CDR3 region has the DNA TGTGCCAGCAGCCAAGGGGGACAGGGCCGAACTGAAAAACTGTTTTTT.

This chain uses TRBV5-1 with TRBJ1-1; D possibly corresponds to TRBD1 (5 bases). Germline-derived CDR1 and CDR2 are SGHRS and YFSETQ. The ends were cut back, 2 bases at V and 2 bases at J, with 13 bases in the middle. The CDR3 consists of 15 residues. The chain's CDR3 is CASSFLSGGNTEAFF. DNA of the CDR3: TGCGCCAGCAGCTTCCTATCGGGGGGAAACACTGAAGCTTTCTTT.

The rearrangement joins TRBV27 to TRBJ2-7, with 9 bases fitting TRBD1. The CDR3 sequence is 14 residues long. Germline V gene lookup returns CDR1 MNHEY and CDR2 SMNVEV (reference sequence). The J segment lost 2 bases and the V segment lost 5 bases, leaving 4 bases of the junction unmatched. DNA of the CDR3: TGTGCCAGCAGTCTCAGACAGGGGGCCTACGAGCAGTACTTC. Amino acid sequence: CASSLRQGAYEQYF.

This chain connects TRBV2 to TRBJ2-6, with 11 bases fitting TRBD1. The CDR3 is 14 residues long. V lost 11 bases to trimming and J lost 5 bases; unmatched junction nucleotides: 5. Germline lookup yields CDR1 SNHLY and CDR2 FYNNEI. In nucleotides, the CDR3 is TGTGCCGGACAGGGGGCCCTCTGGGCCAACGTCCTGACTTTC. Protein: CAGQGALWANVLTF.

This clone was detected once. This chain's CDR3 is CASSFGTGGEPQHF. The DNA for the CDR3 is TGTGCCAGCAGTTTCGGGACAGGGGGCGAGCCCCAGCATTTT. This chain uses TRBV28 with TRBJ1-5; 12 nucleotides match TRBD1. Germline V gene lookup returns CDR1 MDHEN and CDR2 SYDVKM. The CDR3 runs 14 residues. The J segment lost 8 bases and the V segment lost 3 bases, leaving 2 bases of the junction unmatched.

The chain couples TRBV4-3 to TRBJ1-2, with 8 bases matching TRBD1. From germline, CDR1 is LGHNA and CDR2 YSLEER. V shed 1 base and J 7 bases; nucleotides not matched to a gene: 5. The length of the CDR3 is 14 residues. CDR3 region: CASSQAGGAGGYTF. CDR3 coding DNA: TGCGCCAGCAGCCAAGCAGGGGGCGCGGGTGGCTACACCTTC.

J is TRBJ1-5 and V is TRBV10-2, with 9 bases identical to TRBD1. Germline V CDR1 and CDR2: WSHSY, SAAADI. V dropped 6 bases and J dropped 6; count of bases not matched to a gene: 3. This CDR3 contains 13 residues. CDR3 region: CASRGQGAQPQHF. The CDR3 nucleotides are TGCGCCAGCAGGGGACAGGGAGCTCAGCCCCAGCATTTT.

The chain carries TRBV7-2 and TRBJ2-7; 7 bases line up with TRBD2. The ends lost 3 bases at V and 6 bases at J; junction bases unmatched: 5. Germline V CDR1 and CDR2: SGHTA, FQGNSA. This CDR3 spans 13 amino acids. The CDR3 DNA sequence: TGTGCCAGCAGCTTGGGTAGCGGGTCCGAGCAGTACTTC. It encodes CASSLGSGSEQYF. The full variable domain, with the rest looked up from reference TRBV7-2 and TRBJ2-7, is GAGVSQSPSNKVTEKGKDVELRCDPISGHTALYWYRQSLGQGLEFLIYFQGNSAPDKSGLPSDRFSAERTGGSVSTLTIQRTQQEDSAVYLCASSLGSGSEQYFGPGTRLTVT.

This chain joins TRBV7-8 and TRBJ2-7, with D maybe TRBD2 (6 bases). This CDR3 spans 13 amino acids. Germline V gene data show CDR1 as SGHVS and CDR2 as FQNEAQ. V was shortened by 5 bases and J by 8 bases, with 16 bases between the two germline ends. The CDR3 DNA follows: TGTGCCAGCAGCCCGCGGGAAGGGGATCAGCAGTACGTC. This codes for CASSPREGDQQYV.

The chain links TRBV7-9 to TRBJ2-1; maybe TRBD2 (6 bases). The CDR3 extends over 16 amino acids. The V and J ends lost 2 bases and 0 bases respectively, with 11 bases between them. From germline, CDR1 is SEHNR and CDR2 FQNEAQ (reference sequence). The DNA for the CDR3 is TGTGCCAGCAGCTTACCTCGGGGGAGCTCCTACAATGAGCAGTTCTTC. Its translation: CASSLPRGSSYNEQFF.

The rearrangement joins TRBV7-2 to TRBJ2-2; the D gene is possibly TRBD2 (6 bases). The V gene lost 4 bases and the J gene lost 7 bases, with 19 bases spanning the gap. Germline CDR1 and CDR2: SGHTA and FQGNSA. CDR3 size: 16 residues. CDR3 residues: CASSSRRAQGVGELFF. CDR3 DNA: TGTGCCAGCAGCTCCCGGAGGGCCCAAGGTGTCGGGGAGCTGTTTTTT.

The chain has TRBV5-5 and TRBJ2-3; no reliable D call. The germline CDR1 and CDR2 sequences are SGHKS and YYEKEE (reference sequence). This CDR3 comprises 12 residues. Trimming pared 4 bases from V and 5 bases from J, leaving 8 bases between. The CDR3 bases are TGTGCCAGCAGCCCCCCCGGAGATACGCAGTATTTT. Translating gives CASSPPGDTQYF.

This clone has just a few counts. The chain joins TRBV3-1 (or the pseudogene TRBV3-2) to TRBJ2-2; D is ambiguous. V was trimmed by 3 bases and J by 4 bases, leaving 6 bases between them. From germline, CDR1 is LGHDT and CDR2 YNNKEL (reference sequence). CDR3 length equals 13 residues. CDR3 coding DNA: TGTGCCAGCAGCCAGACGGGCACCGGGGAGCTGTTTTTT. Translating it yields CASSQTGTGELFF.

This sequence joins TRBV3-1 (or the pseudogene TRBV3-2) and TRBJ1-2; D perhaps matches TRBD1 (5 bases). Trimming cost V 0 bases and J 5 bases, with 13 bases left between them. In germline, CDR1 is LGHDT, CDR2 YNNKEL (reference sequence). This CDR3 contains 15 residues. The CDR3: CASSQEQRGGYGYTF. CDR3 nucleotides: TGTGCCAGCAGCCAAGAGCAGAGGGGAGGGTATGGCTACACCTTC.

This rearrangement joins TRBV2 to TRBJ1-2; D is possibly TRBD1 (6 bases). The CDR3 is 12 amino acids. Trimming took off 8 bases at V and 4 bases at J, with 11 bases between the two ends. Germline V lookup: CDR1 SNHLY, CDR2 FYNNEI. The CDR3 sequence is CASGQTLYGYTF. DNA for the CDR3: TGTGCCAGCGGACAGACACTCTATGGCTACACCTTC.

This clone occurred a few times. The chain joins TRBV10-3 to TRBJ2-7; 12 bases are shared with TRBD2. V trimming: 3 bases; J trimming: 6 bases; junction bases outside the gene matches: 12. Germline V gene lookup returns CDR1 ENHRY and CDR2 SYGVKD. This CDR3 comprises 17 residues. Here the CDR3 reads CAISDPGRTSGAVEQYV. The CDR3 nucleotides are TGTGCCATCAGTGACCCGGGACGGACTAGCGGGGCCGTCGAGCAGTACGTC.

The J gene is TRBJ2-5, the V gene TRBV5-4; D is uncertain. V was clipped by 0 bases and J by 1 base, with 7 bases between them. CDR1 SGHNT and CDR2 YYREEE come from the germline V gene (reference sequence). CDR3 length equals 14 residues. CDR3 DNA: TGTGCCAGCAGCTTGGGACTCCTCCAAGAGACCCAGTACTTC. It codes for CASSLGLLQETQYF.

The rearrangement joins TRBV5-1 to TRBJ2-6, with 7 bases lining up with TRBD1. Germline V gives CDR1 SGHRS, CDR2 YFSETQ. The CDR3 has 16 residues. V gave up 7 bases and J gave up 0 bases; unmatched junction bases: 7. The CDR3 DNA sequence: TGCGCCAGCTACAGGGGCCAGGGCTCTGGGGCCAACGTCCTGACTTTC. Its protein is CASYRGQGSGANVLTF.

The chain uses TRBV30 and TRBJ2-3, with no clear D. The CDR3 contains 15 residues. CDR1 and CDR2 from the germline V gene are GTSNPN and SVGIG (reference sequence). Trimming removed 0 bases at V and 0 bases at J, with 10 bases between. CDR3 bases: TGTGCCTGGAGTGTACTTCGATCTAGCACAGATACGCAGTATTTT. Amino acids: CAWSVLRSSTDTQYF.

V is TRBV18 and J is TRBJ2-3; D possibly corresponds to TRBD1 (5 bases). The germline gives CDR1 KGHSH, CDR2 LQKENI. Between the trimmed V and J ends, which lost 5 bases and 6 bases, there was a span of 12 bases. The CDR3 totals 13 residues. This chain's CDR3 is CASSEGAMDTQYF. For the CDR3, the DNA is TGTGCCAGCTCAGAAGGGGCCATGGATACGCAGTATTTT.

This chain uses TRBV6-1 with TRBJ2-3; D ambiguous. V gave up 3 bases and J gave up 6 bases, with 13 bases separating them. From germline, CDR1 is MNHNS and CDR2 SASEGT. The CDR3 loop spans 14 amino acids. The CDR3 bases are TGTGCCAGCAGTGAGGGCCTCAGGTCGGATACGCAGTATTTT. It encodes CASSEGLRSDTQYF.

This clone was seen only a few times. The J gene is TRBJ1-1, the V gene TRBV12-3 or TRBV12-4; D is ambiguous. CDR3 length: 12 amino acids. The V and J ends lost 0 bases and 8 bases respectively, with 7 bases between them. The CDR3 DNA sequence: TGTGCCAGCAGTTTAGCGTCAGGCGAAGCTTTCTTT. Translated: CASSLASGEAFF.

V and J are TRBV19 and TRBJ1-1, with TRBD1 as a possible D gene (6 bases). The germline CDR1 and CDR2 sequences are LNHDA and SQIVND (reference sequence). Trimming pared 3 bases from V and 1 base from J, leaving 15 bases between. The CDR3 covers 16 residues. The CDR3 DNA sequence: TGTGCCAGTAGTATTGGCCCAGGGGTCGCGAACACTGAAGCTTTCTTT. This translates into CASSIGPGVANTEAFF.

The V call is TRBV3-1 (or the pseudogene TRBV3-2), the J call TRBJ2-3; 11 bases agree with TRBD1. Trimming cost V 3 bases and J 5 bases; bases outside gene matches: 7. Looked up from germline, CDR1 is LGHDT and CDR2 is YNNKEL (reference sequence). CDR3 length: 16 amino acids. For the CDR3, the DNA is TGTGCCAGCAGCCATTCGGACAGGGGGCGCCTAGATACGCAGTATTTT. Protein product: CASSHSDRGRLDTQYF.